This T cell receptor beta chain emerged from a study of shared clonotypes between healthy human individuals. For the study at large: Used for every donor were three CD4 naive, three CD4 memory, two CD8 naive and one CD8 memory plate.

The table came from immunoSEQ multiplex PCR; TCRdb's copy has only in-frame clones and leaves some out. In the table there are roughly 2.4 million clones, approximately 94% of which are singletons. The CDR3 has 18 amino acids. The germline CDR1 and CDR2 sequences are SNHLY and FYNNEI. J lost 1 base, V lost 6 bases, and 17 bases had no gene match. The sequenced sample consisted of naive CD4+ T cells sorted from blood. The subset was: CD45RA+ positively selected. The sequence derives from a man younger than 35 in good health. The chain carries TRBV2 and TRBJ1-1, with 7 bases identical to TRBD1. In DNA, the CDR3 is TGTGCCAGCAGCCTAGGGGGCGCAGGGGGATTAGGGAACACTGAAGCTTTCTTT. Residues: CASSLGGAGGLGNTEAFF.